What follows are 18 T cell receptor beta chains derived from one specimen sequenced in a study of cytomegalovirus exposure and HLA in healthy donors (dated by TCRdb to about 2017). Library preparation employed the immunoSEQ multiplex PCR assay. The multiplex PCR relied on a mix of 60 forward primers for TCR Vbeta segments and 13 reverse primers for TCR Jbeta segments. This immuneACCESS table, as held by TCRdb, lists in-frame sequences with V and J called but not all clones. Of the missing ones, under half trace to an unresolved V gene in checked studies; the others have no known cause. This sample's listing comprises fewer than 100,000 clones. 3.5% to 4.5% of the sample lies in the top ten. The material sequenced was PBMCs. The receptors were sampled from a young man in good health and CMV-seropositive.

V usage is TRBV19 and J usage is TRBJ1-4; maybe TRBD1 (6 bases). V was cut by 7 bases and J by 8 bases, with 23 bases left in between. This CDR3 has 16 residues. The germline gives CDR1 LNHDA, CDR2 SQIVND (reference sequence). CDR3 coding DNA: TGTGCCAGTACCAAAATCGGCGGGGGGCAAGAGGAAAAACTGTTTTTT. Encoded protein: CASTKIGGGQEEKLFF.

The chain links TRBV28 to TRBJ1-2; TRBD1 matches at 7 bases. Looked up from germline, CDR1 is MDHEN and CDR2 is SYDVKM. This CDR3 comprises 16 residues. V shed 4 bases, J shed 4 bases, and the junction held 12 bases outside the gene matches. The CDR3 sequence: CASSSTLDRLGYGYTF. In nucleotides, the CDR3 is TGTGCCAGCAGTTCTACTTTGGACAGGTTAGGCTATGGCTACACCTTC.

The J gene is TRBJ1-2, the V gene TRBV19; TRBD1 might be the D (6 bases). This CDR3 spans 20 amino acids. With 5 bases removed from V and 1 base from J, the gap between germline ends came to 29 bases. Germline CDR1 is LNHDA and CDR2 is SQIVND (reference sequence). CDR3 in amino acids: CASSAPFGGRSGGINYGYTF. CDR3 coding DNA: TGTGCCAGTAGTGCCCCGTTTGGGGGGCGATCGGGGGGGATTAACTATGGCTACACCTTC.

The genes are TRBV4-2 and TRBJ2-5, with 7 nucleotides matching TRBD2. This CDR3 is built from 14 residues. The junction had 3 bases not matched to a gene; V was cut back by 0 bases and J by 5 bases. CDR1 LGHNA and CDR2 YNFKEQ come from the germline V gene. CDR3 coding DNA: TGTGCCAGCAGCCAAGATTTGGGGGGGGAGACCCAGTACTTC. Translated, it gives CASSQDLGGETQYF.

CDR3 sequence: CASSLNVGVRETQYF. In DNA, the CDR3 is TGTGCCAGCAGCCTGAACGTAGGGGTGCGGGAGACCCAGTACTTC. J is TRBJ2-5 and V is TRBV7-9; D perhaps matches TRBD1 (5 bases). Germline CDR1 SEHNR, CDR2 FQNEAQ (reference sequence). CDR3 size: 15 residues. Trimming left V 5 bases short and J 5 bases short, with 18 bases between.

The chain joins TRBV19 to TRBJ2-2, with 11 nucleotides matching TRBD2. The ends lost 4 bases at V and 6 bases at J; junction bases unmatched: 7. This CDR3 is built from 16 residues. CDR1 and CDR2 from the germline V gene are LNHDA and SQIVND (reference sequence). In DNA form, the CDR3 reads TGTGCCAGTAGTACACCAACTAGCGGGAGTTCCGGGGAGCTGTTTTTT. Translated: CASSTPTSGSSGELFF.

A word on this clone: Other nucleotide sequences from this sample produce the same CDR3. The rearrangement uses TRBV4-1 and TRBJ2-7; 7 bases fit TRBD1. The CDR3 loop spans 20 amino acids. With V trimmed by 2 bases and J by 3 bases, 22 bases remained unmatched. Germline V lookup: CDR1 MGHRA, CDR2 YSYEKL. The CDR3, as DNA: TGCGCCAGCAGCCAAAGTTCCCTTGGCGAACCGGGGCAGGGGGACTACGAGCAGTACTTC. It is translated as CASSQSSLGEPGQGDYEQYF.

The chain employs TRBV2 and TRBJ2-7, with a possible D match to TRBD1 (6 bases). The germline V gene encodes CDR1 SNHLY and CDR2 FYNNEI. The CDR3 spans 14 residues. Trimming took 3 bases from V and 2 from J, leaving 11 bases between them. CDR3 nucleotide sequence: TGTGCCAGCAGTGAGGCAGGGGTGGCCTACGAGCAGTACTTC. This gives the protein CASSEAGVAYEQYF.

The chain is built from TRBV5-1 and TRBJ1-1, with a possible D match to TRBD1 (6 bases). V lost 4 bases, J lost 0 bases, and 16 bases lay in between. The CDR3 is made up of 16 amino acids. The germline V gene has CDR1 SGHRS and CDR2 YFSETQ. CDR3 sequence: CASSQSRGAMNTEAFF. As DNA, the CDR3 is TGCGCCAGCAGCCAAAGTCGGGGGGCCATGAACACTGAAGCTTTCTTT. The variable domain in full, completed from reference TRBV5-1 and TRBJ1-1, reads KAGVTQTPRYLIKTRGQQVTLSCSPISGHRSVSWYQQTPGQGLQFLFEYFSETQRNKGNFPGRFSGRQFSNSRSEMNVSTLELGDSALYLCASSQSRGAMNTEAFFGQGTRLTVV.

This rearrangement joins TRBV29-1 to TRBJ2-5; 9 bases fit TRBD1. Germline V CDR1 and CDR2: SQVTM, ANQGSEA. This CDR3 contains 15 residues. V trimming: 6 bases; J trimming: 1 base; junction bases outside the gene matches: 9. CDR3: CSVSRDRVPQETQYF. CDR3 bases: TGCAGCGTCAGTCGGGACAGGGTACCCCAAGAGACCCAGTACTTC. The entire variable domain, with the rest obtained from reference TRBV29-1 and TRBJ2-5, is as follows: SAVISQKPSRDICQRGTSLTIQCQVDSQVTMMFWYRQQPGQSLTLIATANQGSEATYESGFVIDKFPISRPNLTFSTLTVSNMSPEDSSIYLCSVSRDRVPQETQYFGPGTRLLVL.

This chain uses TRBV19 with TRBJ2-7; maybe TRBD1 (6 bases). Germline V gene data show CDR1 as LNHDA and CDR2 as SQIVND (reference sequence). V was pared by 3 bases and J by 3 bases, with 18 bases between. There are 16 residues in the CDR3. CDR3 sequence reads: CASSIPGQGSGYEQYF. CDR3 nucleotides: TGTGCCAGTAGTATTCCGGGACAAGGCTCAGGCTACGAGCAGTACTTC.

The chain carries TRBV4-2 and TRBJ1-6; 8 nucleotides align to TRBD1. This CDR3 has 14 amino acids. J gave up 9 bases and V 0 bases, and 1 base lay outside the gene matches. The germline V gene encodes CDR1 LGHNA and CDR2 YNFKEQ. The CDR3 reads CASSQDQGASPLHF. In DNA form, the CDR3 reads TGTGCCAGCAGCCAAGACCAGGGGGCTTCACCCCTCCACTTT.

The chain couples TRBV18 to TRBJ2-6, with D possibly being TRBD1 (5 bases). Trimming took off 1 base at V and 4 bases at J, with 11 bases between the two ends. The CDR3 covers 16 residues. The germline V gene has CDR1 KGHSH and CDR2 LQKENI. CDR3 coding DNA: TGTGCCAGCTCACCACAGGGGTCTACCGGGGCCAACGTCCTGACTTTC. Encoded protein: CASSPQGSTGANVLTF.

The chain combines TRBV6-1 with TRBJ2-6; 8 positions agree with TRBD1. CDR3 length: 17 amino acids. CDR1 MNHNS and CDR2 SASEGT come from the germline V gene. J gave up 8 bases and V 3 bases, and 12 bases lay outside the gene matches. In DNA, the CDR3 is TGTGCCAGCAGTGACCCCCGAGGGGGGACAGGTTCCAACGTCCTGACTTTC. This codes for CASSDPRGGTGSNVLTF.

This rearrangement joins TRBV6-6 to TRBJ2-4, with TRBD1 matching 10 bases. The CDR3 runs to 13 residues. V shed 10 bases and J 6 bases; nucleotides not matched to a gene: 6. Germline loops: CDR1 MNHNY, CDR2 SVGAGI (reference sequence). The CDR3 bases are TGTGCCATCCGGACAGGGGGAAGAAACATTCAGTACTTC. Protein sequence: CAIRTGGRNIQYF.

This chain uses TRBV6-6 with TRBJ2-1, with D possibly TRBD1 on 6 matching bases. The CDR3 is made up of 14 amino acids. Germline V gene data show CDR1 as MNHNY and CDR2 as SVGAGI (reference sequence). The V end lost 2 bases, the J end lost 5 bases, and 10 bases lay between the germline ends. The CDR3: CASSYPSGDNEQFF. CDR3 nucleotide sequence: TGTGCCAGCAGTTACCCGTCAGGGGACAATGAGCAGTTCTTC.

The chain combines TRBV10-3 with TRBJ2-2; a possible D gene is TRBD2 (6 bases). CDR1 and CDR2 (germline): ENHRY, SYGVKD. The ends were cut back, 9 bases at V and 4 bases at J, with 21 bases in the middle. This CDR3 has 16 residues. The CDR3 nucleotides read TGTGCCATGTCCGCAGGGAGTACGGGAGTCACCGGGGAGCTGTTTTTT. Translated: CAMSAGSTGVTGELFF.

The genes are TRBV28 and TRBJ2-5; D possibly corresponds to TRBD1 (5 bases). Germline V gives CDR1 MDHEN, CDR2 SYDVKM. Trimming cost V 6 bases and J 5 bases, with 7 bases left between them. This CDR3 has 11 amino acids. The CDR3 is CASSNRETQYF. The CDR3 region has the DNA TGTGCCAGCAGCAACAGGGAGACCCAGTACTTC.